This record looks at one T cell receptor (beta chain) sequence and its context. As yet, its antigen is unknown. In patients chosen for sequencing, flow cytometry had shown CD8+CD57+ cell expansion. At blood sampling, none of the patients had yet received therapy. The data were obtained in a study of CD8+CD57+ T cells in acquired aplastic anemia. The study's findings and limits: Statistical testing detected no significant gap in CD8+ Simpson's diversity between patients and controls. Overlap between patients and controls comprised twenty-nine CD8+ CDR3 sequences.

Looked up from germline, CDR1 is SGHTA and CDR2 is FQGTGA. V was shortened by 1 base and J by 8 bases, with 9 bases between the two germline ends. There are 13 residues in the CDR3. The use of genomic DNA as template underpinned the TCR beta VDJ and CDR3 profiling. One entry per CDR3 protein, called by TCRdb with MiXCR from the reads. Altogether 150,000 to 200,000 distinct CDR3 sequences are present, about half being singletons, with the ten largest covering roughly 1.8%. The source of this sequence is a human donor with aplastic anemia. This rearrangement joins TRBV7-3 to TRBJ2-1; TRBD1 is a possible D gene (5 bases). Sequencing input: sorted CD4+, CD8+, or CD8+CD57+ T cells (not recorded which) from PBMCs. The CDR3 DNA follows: TGTGCCAGCAGCTTAAAAGTAGGGGATGAGCAGTTCTTC. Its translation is CASSLKVGDEQFF. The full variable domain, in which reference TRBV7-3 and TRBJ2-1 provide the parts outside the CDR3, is GAGVSQTPSNKVTEKGKYVELRCDPISGHTALYWYRQSLGQGPEFLIYFQGTGAADDSGLPNDRFFAVRPEGSVSTLKIQRTERGDSAVYLCASSLKVGDEQFFGPGTRLTVL.